The source of this TCR beta chain is a study of a mutant IDH1 vaccine in newly diagnosed glioma. The sample's time point: week 47, end of study. Vaccinated patients received 300 ug of mutant IDH1 20-mer peptide per dose, with topical imiquimod. TCRdb's table, derived via immunoSEQ multiplex PCR, lists solely in-frame clones and lacks some. The table records tens of thousands of clones, approximately 89% of them present only once. Notes on the study in general: Pseudoprogression seemed unlinked to shifts in top peripheral T cell clonotypes.

With regard to this clone: Its antigen is undetermined.

The CDR3 runs 15 residues. The chain carries TRBV21-1 and TRBJ2-7; the table's D call of TRBD1 was not tested on the DNA. TRBV21-1 is a pseudogene. The sequencing here drew on PBMCs, taken from a glioma patient whose treatment included an IDH1 peptide vaccine. This TCR derives from a man between 35 and 55 years old with glioma. CDR3 amino acids: CASSTRGTASYEQYF. CDR3 DNA sequence: TGTGCCAGCAGCACACGCGGGACAGCCTCCTACGAGCAGTACTTC.